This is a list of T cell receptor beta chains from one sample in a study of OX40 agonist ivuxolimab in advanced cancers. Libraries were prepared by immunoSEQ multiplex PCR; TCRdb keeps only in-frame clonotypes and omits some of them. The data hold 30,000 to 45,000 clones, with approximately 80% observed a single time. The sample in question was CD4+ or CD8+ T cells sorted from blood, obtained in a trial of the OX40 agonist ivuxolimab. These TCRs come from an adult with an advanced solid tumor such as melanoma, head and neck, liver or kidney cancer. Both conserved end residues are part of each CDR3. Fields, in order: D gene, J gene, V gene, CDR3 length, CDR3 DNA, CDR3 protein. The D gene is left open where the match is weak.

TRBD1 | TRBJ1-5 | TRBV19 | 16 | TGTGCCAGTAGTTTGGGGGCAGGGGGCTTCAATCAGCCCCAGCATTTT | CASSLGAGGFNQPQHF
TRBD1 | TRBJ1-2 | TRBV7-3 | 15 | TGTGCCAGCAGCTTAACGGGACAGGGAAACTATGGCTACACCTTC | CASSLTGQGNYGYTF
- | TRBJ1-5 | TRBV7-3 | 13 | TGTGCCAGCAGCTTAGGTCAGCAGCAGCCCCAGCATTTT | CASSLGQQQPQHF
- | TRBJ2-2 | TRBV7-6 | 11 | TGTGCCAGCATGACTACCGGGGAGCTGTTTTTT | CASMTTGELFF
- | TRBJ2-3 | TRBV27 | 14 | TGTGCCAGCAGTTCCGACCTAAGTCACGATACGCAGTATTTT | CASSSDLSHDTQYF
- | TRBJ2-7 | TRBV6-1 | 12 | TGTGCCAGCAACCTTGACTCCTACGAGCAGTACTTC | CASNLDSYEQYF
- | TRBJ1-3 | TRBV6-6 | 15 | TGTGCCAGCAGTCAGGACAGTTACCCTGGAAACACCATATATTTT | CASSQDSYPGNTIYF
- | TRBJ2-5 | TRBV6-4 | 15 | TGTGCCAGCAGTGCTTCGGAGGGGGGAGGTGAGACCCAGTACTTC | CASSASEGGGETQYF
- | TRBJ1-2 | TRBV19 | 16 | TGTGCCAGTAGTATCCCGTCGACAGAGCCCCAAGATGGCTACACCTTC | CASSIPSTEPQDGYTF
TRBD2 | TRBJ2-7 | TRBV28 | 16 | TGTGCCAGCAGTTTTTCTAGCGGGGGGTCCTCCTACGAGCAGTACTTC | CASSFSSGGSSYEQYF